This TCR beta chain came from a study of CD8+ T cells in alopecia areata. Study context: Dosing with tofacitinib proceeded for 6 to 18 months, followed by 6 months off drug. Notes on the study in general: Scalp sample sequencing also detects resident alphabeta T cells of normal skin.

Concerning this clone: Its target is not known.

The investigators collected lesional scalp punch biopsies and peripheral blood from alopecia areata patients. From PBMCs, CD4+ and CD8+ T cells were sorted. TCR sequencing used cDNA made by reverse transcription of extracted RNA. Sequenced by immunoSEQ multiplex PCR; TCRdb stores in-frame clones only, minus some. Among some 130,000 clones listed, roughly 50% were seen once. Trimming took 5 bases from V and 5 from J, leaving 11 bases between them. There are 13 residues in the CDR3. From germline, CDR1 is ENHRY and CDR2 SYGVKD. The receptor's source is a human donor with alopecia areata. The V gene is TRBV10-3, the J gene TRBJ2-3, with D perhaps matching TRBD1 or TRBD2 (6 bases each). The input for sequencing was CD8+ T cells sorted from blood, taken at week 0. In DNA, the CDR3 is TGTGCCATCAGTTCGGAGGGGGGAGATACGCAGTATTTT. As protein: CAISSEGGDTQYF.